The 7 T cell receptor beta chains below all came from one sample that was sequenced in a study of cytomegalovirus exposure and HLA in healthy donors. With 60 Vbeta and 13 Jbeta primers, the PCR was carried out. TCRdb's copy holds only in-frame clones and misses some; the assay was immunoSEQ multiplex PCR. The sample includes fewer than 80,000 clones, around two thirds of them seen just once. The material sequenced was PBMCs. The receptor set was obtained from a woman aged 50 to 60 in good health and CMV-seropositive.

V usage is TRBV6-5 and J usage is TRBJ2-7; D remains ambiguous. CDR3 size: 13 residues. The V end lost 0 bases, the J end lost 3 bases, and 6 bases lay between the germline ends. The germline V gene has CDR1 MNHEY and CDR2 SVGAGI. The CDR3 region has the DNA TGTGCCAGCAGTTACTCGATCGGCTACGAGCAGTACTTC. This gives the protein CASSYSIGYEQYF.

The CDR3 DNA reads as TGTGCCAGCAGTGAATCCTCGGACAGGGTCTATGGCTACACCTTC. Translation gives CASSESSDRVYGYTF. The V and J genes are TRBV2 and TRBJ1-2; 8 nucleotides match TRBD1. V shed 2 bases and J 4 bases; nucleotides not matched to a gene: 6. Germline CDR1 reads SNHLY; CDR2 reads FYNNEI. The CDR3 is made up of 15 amino acids. The variable domain in full, with the rest retrieved from reference TRBV2 and TRBJ1-2, is EPEVTQTPSHQVTQMGQEVILRCVPISNHLYFYWYRQILGQKVEFLVSFYNNEISEKSEIFDDQFSVERPDGSNFTLKIRSTKLEDSAMYFCASSESSDRVYGYTFGSGTRLTVV.

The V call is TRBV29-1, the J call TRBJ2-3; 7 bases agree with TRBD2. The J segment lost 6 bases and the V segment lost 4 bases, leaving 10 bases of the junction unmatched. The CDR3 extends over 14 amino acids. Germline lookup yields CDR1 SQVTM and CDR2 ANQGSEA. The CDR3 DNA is TGCAGCGTTGTAAAAGCGGGGACTCCGGATACGCAGTATTTT. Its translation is CSVVKAGTPDTQYF.

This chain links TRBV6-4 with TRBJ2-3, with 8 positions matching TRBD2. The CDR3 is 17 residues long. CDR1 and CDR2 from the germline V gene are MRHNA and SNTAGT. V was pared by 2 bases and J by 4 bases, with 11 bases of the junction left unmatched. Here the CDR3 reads CASSDGPPSGGADTQYF. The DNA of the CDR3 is TGTGCCAGCAGTGACGGCCCCCCCAGCGGGGGCGCAGATACGCAGTATTTT.

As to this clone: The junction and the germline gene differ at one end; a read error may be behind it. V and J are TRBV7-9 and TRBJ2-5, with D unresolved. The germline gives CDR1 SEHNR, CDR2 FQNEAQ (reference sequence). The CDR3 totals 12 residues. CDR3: CSSSPFKRTQYF. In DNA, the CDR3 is TGTTCCAGCAGCCCCTTCAAGAGGACCCAGTACTTC.

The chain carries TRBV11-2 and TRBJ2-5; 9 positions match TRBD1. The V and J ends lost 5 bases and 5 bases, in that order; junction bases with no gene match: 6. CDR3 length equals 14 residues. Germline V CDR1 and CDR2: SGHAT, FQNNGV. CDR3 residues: CASSGGTGRETQYF. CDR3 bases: TGTGCCAGCAGCGGCGGGACAGGGAGGGAGACCCAGTACTTC.

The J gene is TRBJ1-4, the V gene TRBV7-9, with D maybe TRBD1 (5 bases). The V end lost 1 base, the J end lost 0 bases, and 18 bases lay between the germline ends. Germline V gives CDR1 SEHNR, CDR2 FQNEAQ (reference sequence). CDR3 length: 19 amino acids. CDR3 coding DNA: TGTGCCAGCAGCTTAGTTTTTCGGCAGGGTACGGCAACTAATGAAAAACTGTTTTTT. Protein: CASSLVFRQGTATNEKLFF. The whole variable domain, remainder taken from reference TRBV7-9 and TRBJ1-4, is DTGVSQNPRHKITKRGQNVTFRCDPISEHNRLYWYRQTLGQGPEFLTYFQNEAQLEKSRLLSDRFSAERPKGSFSTLEIQRTEQGDSAMYLCASSLVFRQGTATNEKLFFGSGTQLSVL.